This is a list of T cell receptor beta chains from one sample in a study of HIV-infected patients and healthy controls. TCRdb itself ran the 5' RACE reads through MiXCR, one entry per CDR3 protein. The sample has about 3,900 distinct CDR3 sequences; 25% to 30% are singletons. The sample here was blood, taken during antiretroviral therapy. All receptors derive from an adult with HIV infection. Each CDR3 is given with its conserved first and last residue. The order of the fields is J gene, D gene, V gene, clone size, CDR3 DNA, CDR3 protein. D genes are given only for firm matches. Rows give clone size only sometimes, using once, few, many, or a class for an expanded clone.

j_call: TRBJ1-6; d_call: TRBD1; v_call: TRBV5-4; clone_size: medium-sized; cdr3_nt: TGTGCCAGCGGCCAGGACAGGGGCGATTCACCCCTCCACTTT; cdr3_aa: CASGQDRGDSPLHF
j_call: TRBJ2-4; d_call: TRBD1; v_call: TRBV4-1; clone_size: NA; cdr3_nt: TGCGCCAGCAGCCACCGGGACAGCGTAGCCAAAAACATTCAGTACTTC; cdr3_aa: CASSHRDSVAKNIQYF
j_call: TRBJ1-6; d_call: TRBD1; v_call: TRBV12-3/TRBV12-4; clone_size: NA; cdr3_nt: TGTGCCAGCAGTCTGACCTTAGGGACAGGGTTTGGGAATTCACCCCTCCACTTT; cdr3_aa: CASSLTLGTGFGNSPLHF
j_call: TRBJ2-5; d_call: NA; v_call: TRBV9; clone_size: NA; cdr3_nt: TGTGCCAGCATCGCGAGGATAGTGGGGCCGGTTTCGGAGACCCAGTACTTC; cdr3_aa: CASIARIVGPVSETQYF
j_call: TRBJ2-1; d_call: NA; v_call: TRBV24-1; clone_size: large; cdr3_nt: TGTGCCACCAGTGATTTGCAAGGAACCAACAATGAGCAGTTCTTC; cdr3_aa: CATSDLQGTNNEQFF
j_call: TRBJ2-2; d_call: TRBD1; v_call: TRBV18; clone_size: few; cdr3_nt: TGTGCCAGCTCATTTACGCGAGCGGGACAGGGTGCCGGGGAGCTGTTTTTT; cdr3_aa: CASSFTRAGQGAGELFF
j_call: TRBJ2-7; d_call: NA; v_call: TRBV6-5; clone_size: many; cdr3_nt: TGTGCCAGCAGTTATCAACAGGCAGAACCCCACTACGAGCAGTACTTC; cdr3_aa: CASSYQQAEPHYEQYF
j_call: TRBJ2-3; d_call: NA; v_call: TRBV7-2; clone_size: NA; cdr3_nt: TGTGCCAGCAGCTCAGTGGGCGGGGTGGAGTATTTT; cdr3_aa: CASSSVGGVEYF
j_call: TRBJ2-2; d_call: NA; v_call: TRBV5-8; clone_size: NA; cdr3_nt: TGTGCCAGCAGCTTGGGTACTGGGGCGAACACCTGGGAGCTGTTTTTT; cdr3_aa: CASSLGTGANTWELFF
j_call: TRBJ2-1; d_call: NA; v_call: TRBV4-3; clone_size: NA; cdr3_nt: TGCGCCAGCAGCCGCCAGGCCAGGGGGGGCGATGAGCAGTTCTTC; cdr3_aa: CASSRQARGGDEQFF
j_call: TRBJ2-7; d_call: TRBD2; v_call: TRBV12-3/TRBV12-4; clone_size: many; cdr3_nt: TGTGCCAGCAGTTCCCGTGGCGGGGGCTCCTACGAGCAGTACTTC; cdr3_aa: CASSSRGGGSYEQYF
j_call: TRBJ2-3; d_call: TRBD2; v_call: TRBV7-9; clone_size: NA; cdr3_nt: TGTGCCAGCAGCTTAGGAGGCGGGGGGAGCACAGATACGCAGTATTTT; cdr3_aa: CASSLGGGGSTDTQYF
j_call: TRBJ1-2; d_call: NA; v_call: TRBV9; clone_size: NA; cdr3_nt: TGTGCCAGCACGCGGGCGGCTAACTATGGCTACACCTTC; cdr3_aa: CASTRAANYGYTF
j_call: TRBJ2-5; d_call: TRBD2; v_call: TRBV7-3; clone_size: many; cdr3_nt: TGTGCCAGCAGCCGACTAGCGTATGGGGAGACCCAGTACTTC; cdr3_aa: CASSRLAYGETQYF
j_call: TRBJ1-1; d_call: TRBD1; v_call: TRBV10-3; clone_size: NA; cdr3_nt: TGTGCCATCAGCGAGACAGGGCTTAGCACTGAAGCTTTCTTT; cdr3_aa: CAISETGLSTEAFF
j_call: TRBJ1-5; d_call: NA; v_call: TRBV15; clone_size: medium-sized; cdr3_nt: TGTGCCACCAGCAGAGATTTCGCAGGGAATGATCAGCCCCAGCATTTT; cdr3_aa: CATSRDFAGNDQPQHF
j_call: TRBJ2-7; d_call: NA; v_call: TRBV4-1; clone_size: medium-sized; cdr3_nt: TGCGCCAGCAGCCGGATGGGGACACTCCCTTACTACGAGCAGTACTTC; cdr3_aa: CASSRMGTLPYYEQYF
j_call: TRBJ2-6; d_call: TRBD1; v_call: TRBV6-5; clone_size: NA; cdr3_nt: TGTGCCAGCAGTTGGCAACCGGGACAGGGGGCAGGAGGGGCCAACGTCCTGACTTTC; cdr3_aa: CASSWQPGQGAGGANVLTF
j_call: TRBJ1-1; d_call: NA; v_call: TRBV5-5; clone_size: NA; cdr3_nt: TGTGCCAGCAGATTGGCCGCCCGAGGGAACACTGAAGATTTCTTT; cdr3_aa: CASRLAARGNTEDFF
j_call: TRBJ2-1; d_call: NA; v_call: TRBV2; clone_size: medium-sized; cdr3_nt: TGTGCCAGCAGTGATGGAAGAGTCCGCGGTGAGCAGTTCTTC; cdr3_aa: CASSDGRVRGEQFF
j_call: TRBJ2-2; d_call: NA; v_call: TRBV3-1; clone_size: few; cdr3_nt: TGTGCCACGGCGCGAACCGGGGAGCTGTTTTTT; cdr3_aa: CATARTGELFF
j_call: TRBJ1-1; d_call: NA; v_call: TRBV4-1; clone_size: large; cdr3_nt: TGCGCCAGCAGCAGGCCCGGGGGCACTGAAGCTTTCTTT; cdr3_aa: CASSRPGGTEAFF
j_call: TRBJ1-1; d_call: NA; v_call: TRBV12-3/TRBV12-4; clone_size: NA; cdr3_nt: TGTGCCAGCAGTTTTTTCGGCCAGGGGAACACTGAAGCTTTCTTT; cdr3_aa: CASSFFGQGNTEAFF
j_call: TRBJ2-2; d_call: NA; v_call: TRBV19; clone_size: medium-sized; cdr3_nt: TGTGCCAGTAGTATACAGGGCGCCACCGGGGAGCTGTTTTTT; cdr3_aa: CASSIQGATGELFF
j_call: TRBJ2-5; d_call: NA; v_call: TRBV6-2/TRBV6-3; clone_size: NA; cdr3_nt: TGTGCCAGCAAGGAGCGGGTGGGGAAAGAGACCCAGTACTTC; cdr3_aa: CASKERVGKETQYF
j_call: TRBJ2-7; d_call: NA; v_call: TRBV19; clone_size: many; cdr3_nt: TGTGCCAGTAGTATAGCGGGGATGTCCTACGAGCAGTACTTC; cdr3_aa: CASSIAGMSYEQYF
j_call: TRBJ2-3; d_call: TRBD2; v_call: TRBV20-1; clone_size: few; cdr3_nt: TGCAGTGCTAGAGATCGTATGCGGGGGGGCACAGATACGCAGTATTTT; cdr3_aa: CSARDRMRGGTDTQYF